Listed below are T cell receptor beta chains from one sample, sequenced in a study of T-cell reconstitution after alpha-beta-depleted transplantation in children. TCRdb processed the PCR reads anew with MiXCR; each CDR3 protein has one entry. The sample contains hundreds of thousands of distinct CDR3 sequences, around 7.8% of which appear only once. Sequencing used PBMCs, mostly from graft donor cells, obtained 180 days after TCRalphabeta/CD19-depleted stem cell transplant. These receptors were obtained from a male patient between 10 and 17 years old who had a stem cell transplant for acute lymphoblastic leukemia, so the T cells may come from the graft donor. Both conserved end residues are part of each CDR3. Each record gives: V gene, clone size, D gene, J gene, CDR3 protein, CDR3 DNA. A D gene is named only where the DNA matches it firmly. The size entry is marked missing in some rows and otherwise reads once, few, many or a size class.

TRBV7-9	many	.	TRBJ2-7	CASSYREGGSYEQYF	TGTGCCAGCAGTTACAGGGAAGGGGGAAGCTACGAGCAGTACTTC
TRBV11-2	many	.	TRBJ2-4	CASSTRTGPRFF	TGTGCCAGCAGCACTAGGACGGGACCGCGTTTCTTC
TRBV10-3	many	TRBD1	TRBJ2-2	CAITDRGLGNTGELFF	TGTGCCATCACGGACAGGGGGCTAGGGAACACCGGGGAGCTGTTTTTT
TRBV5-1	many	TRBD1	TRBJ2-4	CASSSGGDRGNIQYF	TGCGCCAGCAGCTCTGGGGGGGACAGGGGAAACATTCAGTACTTC
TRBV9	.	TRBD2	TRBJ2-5	CASSVGGTSGVQETQYF	TGTGCCAGCAGCGTAGGAGGGACTAGCGGGGTTCAAGAGACCCAGTACTTC
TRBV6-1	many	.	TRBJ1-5	CASSPTFGNQPQHF	TGTGCCAGCAGCCCTACGTTCGGCAATCAGCCCCAGCATTTT
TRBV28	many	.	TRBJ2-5	CASSPLGGVTETQYF	TGTGCCAGCAGCCCCCTGGGGGGAGTCACAGAGACCCAGTACTTC
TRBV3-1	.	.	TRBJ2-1	CASSPPGMGQFF	TGTGCCAGCAGCCCGCCAGGGATGGGGCAGTTCTTC
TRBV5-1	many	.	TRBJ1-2	CASSTGIRYYGYTF	TGCGCCAGCAGCACAGGGATCCGGTACTATGGCTACACCTTC
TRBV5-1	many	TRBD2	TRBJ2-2	CASTLAGGTGELFF	TGCGCCAGCACCTTGGCGGGGGGCACCGGGGAGCTGTTTTTT
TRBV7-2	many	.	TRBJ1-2	CASSLEEGYYGYTF	TGTGCCAGCAGCTTAGAGGAAGGATACTATGGCTACACCTTC
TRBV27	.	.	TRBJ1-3	CASSLDSNSGHTLYF	TGTGCCAGCAGTTTAGACAGCAACTCTGGACACACCCTATATTTT
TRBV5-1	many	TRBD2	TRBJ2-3	CASSVTSGRDTQYF	TGCGCCAGCAGCGTAACTAGCGGGAGGGATACGCAGTATTTT
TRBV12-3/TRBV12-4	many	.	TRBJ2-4	CASTAGPNIQYF	TGTGCCAGCACGGCAGGGCCAAACATTCAGTACTTC
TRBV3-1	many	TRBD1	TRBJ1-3	CASSRLTGSGNTIYF	TGTGCCAGCAGCCGCCTGACAGGGTCTGGAAACACCATATATTTT
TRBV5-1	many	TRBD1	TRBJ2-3	CASSFGDRRSTDTQYF	TGCGCCAGCAGCTTCGGGGACAGGAGGAGCACAGATACGCAGTATTTT
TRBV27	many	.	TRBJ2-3	CASSPGGANTQYF	TGTGCCAGCTCCCCAGGGGGGGCTAATACGCAGTATTTT
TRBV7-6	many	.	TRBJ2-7	CASSLEGQGGEQYF	TGTGCCAGCAGCTTAGAAGGGCAGGGTGGAGAGCAGTACTTC
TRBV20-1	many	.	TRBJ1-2	CSAALRLGGYTF	TGCAGTGCTGCCCTTCGCCTGGGGGGCTACACCTTC
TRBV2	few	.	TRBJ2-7	CASTDPRNLYEQYF	TGTGCCAGCACCGACCCCCGGAACCTCTACGAGCAGTACTTC
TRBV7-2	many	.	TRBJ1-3	CASSFEMFGNTIYF	TGTGCCAGCAGCTTCGAGATGTTTGGAAACACCATATATTTT
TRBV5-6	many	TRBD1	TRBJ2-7	CASSLRQGVIDEQYF	TGTGCCAGCAGCTTGAGACAGGGGGTAATCGACGAGCAGTACTTC
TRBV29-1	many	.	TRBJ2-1	CSAFGEGQFF	TGCAGCGCCTTTGGGGAAGGGCAGTTCTTC
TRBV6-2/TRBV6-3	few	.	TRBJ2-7	CASTYGAGFSYEQYF	TGTGCCAGCACCTACGGGGCAGGGTTCTCCTACGAGCAGTACTTC
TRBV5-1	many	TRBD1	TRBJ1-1	CASSFGPAGGGTEAFF	TGCGCCAGCAGCTTCGGACCCGCAGGGGGGGGGACTGAAGCTTTCTTT